This passage covers 9 T cell receptor beta chains from one sample sequenced in a study of blood T cell repertoires in COVID-19. Data came from immunoSEQ multiplex PCR; TCRdb stores just in-frame clones and leaves some out. Counted here are roughly 61,000 clones, 70% to 90% occurring once; the ten biggest clones make up approximately 5%. The sample comprised peripheral blood. These receptors were taken from a man aged 35 to 55 with active COVID-19.

CDR3 DNA sequence: TGTGCCAGCAGGCGAAATAGCGGGAGGGGGGGTGAGCAGTACTTC. It yields the protein CASRRNSGRGGEQYF. The chain recombines TRBV28 with TRBJ2-7; 11 bases match TRBD2. J was trimmed by 7 bases and V by 6 bases; bases with no gene match: 11. CDR1 MDHEN and CDR2 SYDVKM come from the germline V gene. This CDR3 has 15 amino acids.

The chain joins TRBV6-5 to TRBJ2-3; D unclear. V lost 8 bases to trimming and J lost 2 bases, with 14 bases between them. Looked up from germline, CDR1 is MNHEY and CDR2 is SVGAGI. CDR3 length equals 14 residues. The CDR3 bases are TGTGCCAGCGCGGCCACGACTCTCACAGATACGCAGTATTTT. As protein: CASAATTLTDTQYF.

This chain connects TRBV20-1 to TRBJ1-6; D not certain. There are 15 residues in the CDR3. Trimming removed 3 bases from V and 9 bases from J, with 18 bases in between. Germline assignment: CDR1 DFQATT and CDR2 SNEGSKA (reference sequence). The CDR3 DNA is TGCAGTGCTAGTAGGAGTCAGTCGCTAGGTTCACCCCTCCACTTT. Translated: CSASRSQSLGSPLHF.

V is TRBV29-1 and J is TRBJ1-1; D is unclear. Trimming removed 6 bases at V and 5 bases at J, with 16 bases between. Germline V gene lookup returns CDR1 SQVTM and CDR2 ANQGSEA. There are 13 residues in the CDR3. In DNA form, the CDR3 reads TGCAGCGTACCTACACCCTACGGGACTGAAGCTTTCTTT. Translated: CSVPTPYGTEAFF.

The J gene is TRBJ2-2, the V gene TRBV10-1; D perhaps matches TRBD2 (5 bases). Germline V gene sequence: CDR1 WNHNN, CDR2 SYGVQD (reference sequence). The CDR3 consists of 15 residues. V was trimmed by 3 bases and J by 5 bases, leaving 13 bases between them. CDR3 sequence (DNA): TGCGCCAGCAGTGACGGAAGAGCGGAGACCGGGGAGCTGTTTTTT. This gives the protein CASSDGRAETGELFF.

This chain connects TRBV2 to TRBJ2-7; tentative D call: TRBD2 (6 bases). The CDR3 consists of 12 residues. CDR1 and CDR2 from the germline V gene are SNHLY and FYNNEI. The V end lost 6 bases, the J end lost 12 bases, and 18 bases lay between the germline ends. Here the CDR3 reads CASSVGGLLPYF. For the CDR3, the DNA is TGTGCCAGCAGCGTGGGAGGCCTCCTACCGTACTTC.

The chain uses TRBV19 and TRBJ1-1; D gene uncertain. The CDR3 covers 13 residues. V was shortened by 5 bases and J by 0 bases, with 7 bases between the two germline ends. Germline V gene sequence: CDR1 LNHDA, CDR2 SQIVND (reference sequence). CDR3: CASSSYMNTEAFF. The CDR3 DNA is TGTGCCAGTAGTTCGTATATGAACACTGAAGCTTTCTTT.

The CDR3 DNA is TGTGCCAGCAGCACTGGCAGGGACAGGGTCTATGGCTACACCTTC. This gives the protein CASSTGRDRVYGYTF. The V and J genes are TRBV9 and TRBJ1-2; 9 bases map to TRBD1. The CDR3 spans 15 residues. Germline V gives CDR1 SGDLS, CDR2 YYNGEE. J was trimmed by 4 bases and V by 4 bases; bases with no gene match: 8.

This sequence joins TRBV4-2 and TRBJ2-3, with 9 bases identical to TRBD2. The CDR3 covers 18 residues. With V trimmed by 0 bases and J by 4 bases, 11 bases remained unmatched. Per the germline V gene, CDR1 is LGHNA and CDR2 is YNFKEQ. The CDR3 region is CASSQEGGGRAPPDTQYF. CDR3 nucleotide sequence: TGTGCCAGCAGCCAAGAGGGCGGCGGGAGGGCCCCCCCAGATACGCAGTATTTT.